Below are 28 T cell receptor beta chains sequenced from a single sample in a study of sequential checkpoint blockade in melanoma. Treatment indicated: randomized to nivolumab then ipilimumab (arm A) or the reverse (arm B). Some clones are missing from TCRdb's copy, which holds only in-frame ones; the method was immunoSEQ multiplex PCR. The sample carries 17,000 or so clones, over 60% recorded once. The specimen was CD8+ T cells sorted from blood (inferred from file names), collected from a patient given nivolumab and ipilimumab in sequence. The receptors were gathered from a human donor with melanoma.

This chain links TRBV5-1 with TRBJ2-7; 14 bases line up with TRBD2. CDR3 size: 15 residues. Germline CDR1 is SGHRS and CDR2 is YFSETQ. After removal of 4 bases from V and 4 bases from J, the junction contained 4 bases not matched to a gene. This CDR3 reads CASSPGLAGGYEQYV. In DNA, the CDR3 is TGCGCCAGCAGCCCTGGACTAGCGGGGGGATACGAGCAGTACGTC.

By sample fraction, this clone is medium-sized. The V gene is TRBV19, the J gene TRBJ2-7; TRBD1 agrees at 9 bases. From germline, CDR1 is LNHDA and CDR2 SQIVND (reference sequence). The CDR3 is 15 residues long. The V and J ends lost 6 bases and 4 bases, in that order; junction bases with no gene match: 10. The CDR3 DNA follows: TGTGCCAGTAGCGCCGGGACAGGGATAGTTTACGAGCAGTACTTC. This encodes CASSAGTGIVYEQYF.

J is TRBJ2-2 and V is TRBV18, with TRBD2 matching 8 bases. Germline loops: CDR1 KGHSH, CDR2 LQKENI. The V segment lost 5 bases and the J segment 3 bases; nucleotides outside the gene matches: 8. This CDR3 spans 16 amino acids. The CDR3 spells CASSARPRGDTGELFF. As DNA, the CDR3 is TGTGCCAGCTCAGCCCGGCCGCGGGGGGACACCGGGGAGCTGTTTTTT.

This clone was seen a few times. The V and J genes are TRBV14 and TRBJ1-3; D not resolved. With 4 bases removed from V and 0 bases from J, the gap between germline ends came to 16 bases. This CDR3 is 17 amino acids long. The germline V gene has CDR1 SGHDN and CDR2 FVKESK. CDR3 amino acids: CASSRWAPKSSGNTIYF. In nucleotides, the CDR3 is TGTGCCAGCAGCCGATGGGCACCGAAAAGCTCTGGAAACACCATATATTTT. Combining the CDR3 with reference TRBV14 and TRBJ1-3 gives the whole variable domain EAGVTQFPSHSVIEKGQTVTLRCDPISGHDNLYWYRRVMGKEIKFLLHFVKESKQDESGMPNNRFLAERTGGTYSTLKVQPAELEDSGVYFCASSRWAPKSSGNTIYFGEGSWLTVV.

The chain is built from TRBV29-1 and TRBJ1-5, with 8 bases that match TRBD1. Per germline, CDR1 SQVTM and CDR2 ANQGSEA. This CDR3 is built from 13 residues. V was clipped by 7 bases and J by 6 bases; unmatched bases: 8. Here the CDR3 reads CSGATGQGQPQHF. CDR3 nucleotides: TGCAGCGGGGCGACAGGACAGGGTCAGCCCCAGCATTTT.

The chain carries TRBV7-2 and TRBJ1-4, with D maybe TRBD1 (6 bases). The CDR3 runs to 14 residues. The germline V gene encodes CDR1 SGHTA and CDR2 FQGNSA. With 5 bases removed from V and 6 bases from J, the gap between germline ends came to 13 bases. As DNA, the CDR3 is TGTGCCAGCAGCCCAATACAGGGTTATGAAAAACTGTTTTTT. Protein sequence: CASSPIQGYEKLFF.

This clone is medium-sized within its sample. V usage is TRBV19 and J usage is TRBJ1-2, with D tentatively TRBD1 (6 bases). This CDR3 comprises 14 residues. V was shortened by 6 bases and J by 4 bases, with 15 bases between the two germline ends. Germline lookup yields CDR1 LNHDA and CDR2 SQIVND (reference sequence). Here the CDR3 reads CASSFRGEGYGYTF. CDR3 DNA: TGTGCCAGTAGCTTCAGGGGTGAAGGCTATGGCTACACCTTC. The full variable domain, its missing parts supplied by reference TRBV19 and TRBJ1-2, is DGGITQSPKYLFRKEGQNVTLSCEQNLNHDAMYWYRQDPGQGLRLIYYSQIVNDFQKGDIAEGYSVSREKKESFPLTVTSAQKNPTAFYLCASSFRGEGYGYTFGSGTRLTVV.

In its sample, this clone was seen a few times. The J gene is TRBJ2-2, the V gene TRBV7-9, with TRBD1 matching over 10 bases. The CDR3 length is 16 residues. Germline trimming cut 4 bases from V and 4 bases from J; bases unmatched to any gene: 6. In germline, CDR1 is SEHNR, CDR2 FQNEAQ (reference sequence). Here the CDR3 reads CASSSRTGGRTGELFF. The DNA for the CDR3 is TGTGCCAGCAGCTCACGGACAGGGGGACGCACCGGGGAGCTGTTTTTT.

This clone has just a few counts. V gene TRBV18 combines with J gene TRBJ2-6; D is undetermined. V was cut by 0 bases and J by 0 bases, with 6 bases left in between. The V gene's germline CDR1 is KGHSH and CDR2 LQKENI. The CDR3 runs 16 residues. The CDR3 loop reads CASSPPAFSGANVLTF. CDR3 sequence (DNA): TGTGCCAGCTCACCACCGGCTTTCTCTGGGGCCAACGTCCTGACTTTC.

The V call is TRBV7-9, the J call TRBJ1-1, with D perhaps TRBD1 (5 bases). CDR1 and CDR2 (germline): SEHNR, FQNEAQ (reference sequence). The CDR3 extends over 15 amino acids. V lost 1 base, J lost 0 bases, and 9 bases lay in between. The CDR3 nucleotides read TGTGCCAGCAGCTTAGGCGGGGGGTTGAACACTGAAGCTTTCTTT. Residues: CASSLGGGLNTEAFF.

This clone was detected only a few times. V is TRBV18 and J is TRBJ1-2; 7 bases match TRBD1. Unmatched junction bases numbered 8, after V lost 5 bases and J lost 5 bases. CDR1 KGHSH and CDR2 LQKENI come from the germline V gene. This CDR3 comprises 14 residues. The CDR3 protein is CASSESGTVYGYTF. The CDR3 bases are TGTGCCAGCTCAGAATCCGGGACAGTGTATGGCTACACCTTC.

J is TRBJ1-2 and V is TRBV5-4; no firm D call. Germline V gives CDR1 SGHNT, CDR2 YYREEE (reference sequence). The CDR3 is made up of 14 amino acids. V gave up 0 bases and J gave up 3 bases, with 9 bases separating them. CDR3 amino acids: CASSLGGSDYGYTF. In DNA form, the CDR3 reads TGTGCCAGCAGCTTGGGCGGGTCGGACTATGGCTACACCTTC.

The chain recombines TRBV7-9 with TRBJ2-3; no reliable D call. Between the trimmed V and J ends, which lost 3 bases and 6 bases, there was a span of 4 bases. From germline, CDR1 is SEHNR and CDR2 FQNEAQ (reference sequence). The CDR3 runs to 11 residues. The CDR3 DNA sequence: TGTGCCAGCAGCTTTACTGATACGCAGTATTTT. The encoded protein is CASSFTDTQYF. The variable domain in full, with the rest retrieved from reference TRBV7-9 and TRBJ2-3, is DTGVSQNPRHKITKRGQNVTFRCDPISEHNRLYWYRQTLGQGPEFLTYFQNEAQLEKSRLLSDRFSAERPKGSFSTLEIQRTEQGDSAMYLCASSFTDTQYFGPGTRLTVL.

This chain joins TRBV4-1 and TRBJ2-7; no clear D gene. V lost 0 bases, J lost 2 bases, and 11 bases lay in between. The CDR3 is 15 amino acids. From germline, CDR1 is MGHRA and CDR2 YSYEKL. The CDR3 bases are TGCGCCAGCAGCCAAGATCCACTGACAACCTACGAGCAGTACTTC. Its protein product is CASSQDPLTTYEQYF.

The rearrangement joins TRBV6-4 to TRBJ2-7, with D possibly TRBD2 on 6 matching bases. The germline V gene encodes CDR1 MRHNA and CDR2 SNTAGT. The CDR3 contains 15 residues. V shed 6 bases and J shed 3 bases, with 18 bases lying between them. In DNA form, the CDR3 reads TGTGCCAGCAGCTCCGGGGGTGGGGGTTTCTACGAGCAGTACGTC. Translating gives CASSSGGGGFYEQYV.

CDR3 residues: CASSLRRDSAIQYF. The CDR3 DNA is TGTGCCAGCAGTTTACGCAGGGATTCGGCCATTCAGTACTTC. The chain joins TRBV28 to TRBJ2-4; the D gene is possibly TRBD1 (5 bases). V was pared by 2 bases and J by 9 bases, with 14 bases between. Germline values: CDR1 MDHEN, CDR2 SYDVKM. The CDR3 contains 14 residues.

In DNA form, the CDR3 reads TGTGCCAGCAGCCTGGGGACAGGGGGCCCCGATACGCAGTATTTT. Translated, it gives CASSLGTGGPDTQYF. This chain uses TRBV11-2 with TRBJ2-3, with 12 positions matching TRBD1. V was pared by 5 bases and J by 6 bases, with 6 bases of the junction left unmatched. Germline lookup yields CDR1 SGHAT and CDR2 FQNNGV. The CDR3 runs 15 residues.

This chain joins TRBV4-3 and TRBJ2-7; 8 positions agree with TRBD1. V gave up 2 bases and J gave up 5 bases; unmatched junction bases: 8. There are 15 residues in the CDR3. Germline CDR1 is LGHNA and CDR2 is YSLEER. The DNA for the CDR3 is TGCGCCAGCAGCCAATCCCACAGGGGGTTCCACGAGCAGTACTTC. Translation: CASSQSHRGFHEQYF.

The chain is built from TRBV7-2 and TRBJ2-7; 8 bases map to TRBD2. Losses at the gene ends were 3 bases for V and 2 bases for J; bases not matched to a gene: 6. In germline, CDR1 is SGHTA, CDR2 FQGNSA. The CDR3 length is 15 residues. In DNA form, the CDR3 reads TGTGCCAGCAGCTTCACGGTAGCGGGGACCTACGAGCAGTACTTC. Translated, it gives CASSFTVAGTYEQYF.

This chain connects TRBV19 to TRBJ1-2; D remains unclear. CDR3 length: 13 amino acids. CDR1 is LNHDA, CDR2 SQIVND, per germline (reference sequence). V dropped 3 bases and J dropped 3 bases, with 8 bases sitting between them. The CDR3 DNA reads TGTGCCAGTAGTATCACGGACTACTATGGCTACACCTTC. Amino acids: CASSITDYYGYTF.

In its sample, this clone is medium-sized (0.01 to 0.1%). The chain links TRBV7-9 to TRBJ1-2, with TRBD1 identical over 9 bases. The CDR3 sequence is 16 residues long. CDR1 and CDR2 (germline): SEHNR, FQNEAQ (reference sequence). The junction had 7 bases not matched to a gene; V was cut back by 3 bases and J by 2 bases. The CDR3: CASSLAGTGRNYGYTF. CDR3 bases: TGTGCCAGCAGCTTGGCCGGGACAGGGAGGAACTATGGCTACACCTTC.

This clone was counted a few times. The chain recombines TRBV1 with TRBJ2-2; TRBD1 is the table's D call and was not checked against the DNA. TRBV1 is an annotated pseudogene. The CDR3 contains 17 residues. The CDR3 sequence is CTSSQIMDRGLAGELFF. The CDR3 DNA sequence: TGCACCAGCAGCCAAATAATGGACAGGGGCCTTGCCGGGGAGCTGTTTTTT.

This clone was seen more than once but under ten times. This chain connects TRBV5-8 to TRBJ1-1; TRBD1 agrees at 10 bases. Germline CDR1 and CDR2: SGHTS and YDEGEE. Trimming cost V 7 bases and J 0 bases; bases outside gene matches: 9. CDR3 length: 16 amino acids. CDR3 DNA: TGTGCCAGCGAGACAGGGGGCGTCCTTTTGAACACTGAAGCTTTCTTT. Its translation is CASETGGVLLNTEAFF.

This clone occurred a few times. The rearrangement joins TRBV5-4 to TRBJ2-7; D is unclear. The germline gives CDR1 SGHNT, CDR2 YYREEE (reference sequence). The length of the CDR3 is 16 residues. V was clipped by 4 bases and J by 2 bases, with 19 bases between them. CDR3 sequence: CASSQDLSDRPYEQYF. CDR3 DNA: TGTGCCAGCAGCCAAGATCTGAGCGATAGACCCTACGAGCAGTACTTC.

The gene calls are TRBV12-5 and TRBJ2-1; D is perhaps TRBD2 (5 bases). The CDR3 has 18 residues. The germline gives CDR1 LGHNT, CDR2 FRNRAP. The V end was cut by 6 bases, the J end by 5 bases, with 26 bases between. DNA for the CDR3: TGTGCTAGTGGCTCGACTATAAGGGAATGGCCCCCCAACAATGAGCAGTTCTTC. Translating it yields CASGSTIREWPPNNEQFF.

This clone has only a few counts. The rearrangement joins TRBV6-5 to TRBJ2-3, with 7 bases matching TRBD1. V shed 5 bases, J shed 2 bases, and the junction held 7 bases outside the gene matches. Per germline, CDR1 MNHEY and CDR2 SVGAGI. This CDR3 has 15 amino acids. CDR3 bases: TGTGCCAGCAGTCACCCCAGGGGGAACACAGATACGCAGTATTTT. It yields the protein CASSHPRGNTDTQYF.

This clone was observed a handful of times. The rearrangement links TRBV25-1 to TRBJ1-1; maybe TRBD1 (5 bases). The CDR3 consists of 18 residues. Germline values: CDR1 MGHDK, CDR2 SYGVNS. The V gene lost 1 base and the J gene lost 2 bases, with 20 bases spanning the gap. The DNA of the CDR3 is TGTGCCAGCAGTGAATTAGACAAATTAAGGGGTAGAAACACTGAAGCTTTCTTT. It yields the protein CASSELDKLRGRNTEAFF. Full variable domain (missing parts from reference TRBV25-1 and TRBJ1-1): EADIYQTPRYLVIGTGKKITLECSQTMGHDKMYWYQQDPGMELHLIHYSYGVNSTEKGDLSSESTVSRIRTEHFPLTLESARPSHTSQYLCASSELDKLRGRNTEAFFGQGTRLTVV.

This clone appeared once. J is TRBJ1-1 and V is TRBV5-4, with a weak D call TRBD1 (5 bases). Trimming removed 4 bases from V and 4 bases from J, with 11 bases in between. Germline CDR1 is SGHNT and CDR2 is YYREEE (reference sequence). This CDR3 is 13 amino acids long. DNA of the CDR3: TGTGCCAGCAGCAGGCAGGGTCGCACTGAAGCTTTCTTT. As protein: CASSRQGRTEAFF.